Listed below are T cell receptor beta chains from one sample, sequenced in a study of control samples from healthy donors and cancer patients. TCRdb's copy holds only in-frame clones and misses some; the assay was immunoSEQ multiplex PCR. The repertoire holds 150,000 to 180,000 clones, 94% seen once, with about 5.6% in the top ten. The material sequenced was blood. All receptors derive from a man in his forties in good health. The CDR3 runs from the conserved cysteine through the conserved F or W. A D gene is named only where the DNA matches it firmly. The size field is filled for only some rows; it gives once, few, many or a size class.

D,V,size,J,CDR3,DNA
.,TRBV7-2,.,TRBJ2-1,CASSVATPGNEQFF,TGTGCCAGCAGCGTCGCGACTCCGGGGAATGAGCAGTTCTTC
.,TRBV30,.,TRBJ2-7,CAWSTQGLGEQYF,TGTGCCTGGAGTACGCAGGGTCTGGGGGAGCAGTACTTC
.,TRBV18,.,TRBJ1-1,CASSPGGAHTEAFF,TGTGCCAGCTCACCAGGAGGGGCGCATACTGAAGCTTTCTTT
.,TRBV30,once,TRBJ1-5,CAWSRGVDQPQHF,TGTGCCTGGAGTCGGGGGGTTGATCAGCCCCAGCATTTT
TRBD1,TRBV28,.,TRBJ1-4,CASSAQGGKLFF,TGTGCCAGCAGTGCACAGGGGGGAAAACTGTTTTTT
.,TRBV21-1,.,TRBJ2-7,CASSKTTGYEQYF,TGTGCCAGCAGCAAAACAACAGGATACGAGCAGTACTTC
.,TRBV9,.,TRBJ2-2,CASSLRKTRETNTGELFF,TGTGCCAGCAGCCTCCGAAAGACCAGGGAGACGAACACCGGGGAGCTGTTTTTT
.,TRBV27,.,TRBJ1-1,CASSLTGNTEAFF,TGTGCCAGCAGTTTAACAGGAAACACTGAAGCTTTCTTT
.,TRBV9,.,TRBJ2-1,CASGTYNEQFF,TGTGCCAGCGGCACCTACAATGAGCAGTTCTTC
.,TRBV24-1,.,TRBJ1-4,CATSDPGNEKLFF,TGTGCCACCAGTGATCCCGGGAACGAAAAACTGTTTTTT
.,TRBV27,.,TRBJ1-1,CASSLYRGGNTEAFF,TGTGCCAGCAGTTTATATAGGGGGGGTAACACTGAAGCTTTCTTT
.,TRBV18,.,TRBJ1-1,CASSAKGGVGMNTEAFF,TGTGCCAGCTCAGCAAAGGGCGGGGTCGGTATGAACACTGAAGCTTTCTTT
.,TRBV7-9,.,TRBJ1-2,CASSYGQGYTF,TGTGCCAGCAGCTATGGACAGGGCTACACCTTC
.,TRBV12-3/TRBV12-4,.,TRBJ1-1,CASSFGENTEAFF,TGTGCCAGCAGTTTTGGGGAGAACACTGAAGCTTTCTTT
.,TRBV5-1,.,TRBJ2-2,CASSPGHAGGELFF,TGCGCCAGCAGCCCCGGACACGCGGGCGGGGAGCTGTTTTTT
TRBD2,TRBV10-2,.,TRBJ2-7,CASKRGGEGEQYF,TGCGCCAGCAAACGGGGGGGCGAGGGCGAGCAGTACTTC
.,TRBV30,.,TRBJ1-1,CAWARGGVPMNTEAFF,TGTGCCTGGGCGCGGGGGGGCGTGCCAATGAACACTGAAGCTTTCTTT
TRBD2,TRBV7-7,.,TRBJ2-5,CASSPKLAGALKDETQYF,TGTGCCAGCAGCCCAAAACTAGCGGGGGCCCTTAAGGATGAGACCCAGTACTTC
.,TRBV6-2/TRBV6-3,.,TRBJ1-2,CASSSGANYGYTF,TGTGCCAGCAGTTCGGGCGCTAACTATGGCTACACCTTC
TRBD1,TRBV7-8,.,TRBJ1-2,CASSDGFRGTGNGYTF,TGTGCCAGCAGCGACGGCTTCCGGGGGACAGGGAATGGCTACACCTTC
.,TRBV5-1,.,TRBJ1-2,CASKRSDYGYTF,TGCGCCAGCAAAAGATCAGATTATGGCTACACCTTC
.,TRBV7-6,.,TRBJ1-6,CASSLAGGNNSPLHF,TGTGCCAGCAGCTTAGCCGGGGGAAATAATTCACCCCTCCACTTT
.,TRBV7-9,.,TRBJ1-5,CASSAGDQPQHF,TGTGCCAGCAGCGCCGGTGATCAGCCCCAGCATTTT
.,TRBV14,.,TRBJ1-2,CASSGRLYGYTF,TGTGCCAGCAGTGGGAGACTCTATGGCTACACCTTC
.,TRBV7-2,.,TRBJ1-1,CASSFQGWTEAFF,TGTGCCAGCAGCTTTCAGGGATGGACTGAAGCTTTCTTT
.,TRBV28,.,TRBJ2-3,CASSTGQSTDTQYF,TGTGCCAGCAGTACCGGACAGAGCACAGATACGCAGTATTTT
TRBD2,TRBV3-1/TRBV3-2,.,TRBJ2-3,CASSQDGSGGAADTQYF,TGTGCCAGCAGCCAAGATGGAAGCGGGGGGGCGGCAGATACGCAGTATTTT